A single sample gave rise to the 5 T cell receptor beta chains below, sequenced in a study of shared clonotypes between healthy human individuals (dated by TCRdb to the early 2020s). The library was produced with the immunoSEQ multiplex PCR assay. TCRdb mirrors the immuneACCESS table, restricted to in-frame sequences. Some clones are absent from its copies; in checked studies, under half trace to an unresolved V gene, and the reason for the others is unknown. The sample data list 2.3 million or so clones, and approximately 93% of these were observed just once. The ten largest clones represent about 0.37% of the sample. The sequencing sample was made of naive CD4+ T cells from PBMCs. Reading the label with the study, this specimen's cell subset or site is: CD45RA+ positively selected. Source of these receptors: a man between 18 and 29 years old in good health. Some clones in this sample may be carry-over from other donors' samples.

The CDR3: CASRDRGSTETQYF. The CDR3 DNA reads TGCGCCAGCCGGGACAGGGGATCTACGGAGACCCAGTACTTC. This chain joins TRBV10-1 and TRBJ2-5, with 10 bases that match TRBD1. This CDR3 region has 14 residues. V was pared by 8 bases and J by 5 bases, with 8 bases of the junction left unmatched. CDR1 and CDR2 from the germline V gene are WNHNN and SYGVQD (reference sequence).

This chain joins TRBV28 and TRBJ1-1; weak D call: TRBD1 (5 bases). The length of the CDR3 is 13 residues. Trimming cost V 6 bases and J 8 bases, with 16 bases left between them. The germline V gene encodes CDR1 MDHEN and CDR2 SYDVKM. For the CDR3, the DNA is TGTGCCAGCAGCCGGGGCTACGGGTCCGAAGCTTTCTTT. It yields the protein CASSRGYGSEAFF.

The chain carries TRBV30 and TRBJ2-7, with D maybe TRBD2 (5 bases). The CDR3 consists of 17 residues. CDR1 is GTSNPN and CDR2 is SVGIG in the germline V gene (reference sequence). V was cut by 1 base and J by 5 bases, with 24 bases left in between. The CDR3 nucleotides are TGTGCCTGGAGTGCAGACTTCACGGGCCTAGCCAGTAACGAGCAGTACTTC. It is translated as CAWSADFTGLASNEQYF.

This clone showed up just once. This chain joins TRBV27 and TRBJ2-3; 7 bases are a match to TRBD2. The CDR3 covers 16 residues. CDR1 and CDR2 from the germline V gene are MNHEY and SMNVEV (reference sequence). With 6 bases clipped from V and 0 bases from J, the junction kept 9 bases outside the gene matches. CDR3 sequence reads: CASRPGTILSTDTQYF. The CDR3 DNA reads as TGTGCCAGCAGACCCGGGACTATCTTGAGCACAGATACGCAGTATTTT.

This rearrangement joins TRBV28 to TRBJ1-5; D possibly corresponds to TRBD1 (6 bases). V gave up 5 bases and J gave up 5 bases, with 13 bases separating them. Germline V lookup: CDR1 MDHEN, CDR2 SYDVKM. CDR3 size: 14 residues. CDR3 sequence: CASSPWGAYQPQHF. In DNA form, the CDR3 reads TGTGCCAGCAGTCCCTGGGGGGCCTATCAGCCCCAGCATTTT.